The 15 T cell receptor beta chains below all came from one sample that was sequenced in a study of PD-L1 blockade in urothelial cancer. Time point denoted: peripheral blood 6 weeks after treatment start. Clones were read by immunoSEQ multiplex PCR, and TCRdb kept only the in-frame ones, dropping some. The sample gives about 76,000 clones, around 90% of which show up once; around 0.94% is in the top ten. The source material was PBMCs, sampled around atezolizumab (anti-PD-L1) treatment. These receptors came from a woman aged 80 or older with urothelial cancer.

CDR3 loop: CASRRTGVGTDTQYF. The CDR3 DNA follows: TGTGCCAGCAGGCGGACAGGGGTGGGCACAGATACGCAGTATTTT. The V and J genes are TRBV2 and TRBJ2-3; TRBD1 matches at 9 bases. The V gene's germline CDR1 is SNHLY and CDR2 FYNNEI. V lost 6 bases to trimming and J lost 1 base; unmatched junction nucleotides: 5. The CDR3 is made up of 15 amino acids.

The chain uses TRBV2 and TRBJ1-2; D not resolved. The CDR3 length is 16 residues. The V and J ends lost 2 bases and 2 bases respectively, with 15 bases between them. Germline assignment: CDR1 SNHLY and CDR2 FYNNEI. CDR3 in DNA: TGTGCCAGCAGTGAAACAGCCTTACCTTTCAACTATGGCTACACCTTC. Translated, it gives CASSETALPFNYGYTF. The complete variable domain, with remaining parts taken from reference TRBV2 and TRBJ1-2, reads EPEVTQTPSHQVTQMGQEVILRCVPISNHLYFYWYRQILGQKVEFLVSFYNNEISEKSEIFDDQFSVERPDGSNFTLKIRSTKLEDSAMYFCASSETALPFNYGYTFGSGTRLTVV.

This clone was observed a single time. The chain links TRBV10-1 to TRBJ2-3; 12 nucleotides match TRBD1. CDR1 is WNHNN and CDR2 is SYGVQD in the germline V gene (reference sequence). Trimming cost V 6 bases and J 4 bases; bases outside gene matches: 5. This CDR3 contains 15 residues. In DNA, the CDR3 is TGCGCCAGCAGACCCGGGACAGGGGGCCCAGATACGCAGTATTTT. Residues: CASRPGTGGPDTQYF.

The J gene is TRBJ2-7, the V gene TRBV15, with D possibly matching TRBD1 (6 bases). Germline loops: CDR1 LNHNV, CDR2 YYDKDF (reference sequence). The ends were cut back, 5 bases at V and 3 bases at J, with 14 bases in the middle. The CDR3 totals 14 residues. CDR3 nucleotide sequence: TGTGCCACCAGCGGGTACAGGGTATACTACGAGCAGTACTTC. Translation gives CATSGYRVYYEQYF.

Details on this clone: The sample holds other DNA sequences that translate to the same CDR3. This chain connects TRBV30 to TRBJ1-1, with D possibly TRBD1 on 6 matching bases. Germline-derived CDR1 and CDR2 are GTSNPN and SVGIG (reference sequence). V was cut by 3 bases and J by 5 bases, with 7 bases left in between. The CDR3 runs to 11 residues. For the CDR3, the DNA is TGTGCCTGGAGGAGGGGGACTGAAGCTTTCTTT. This translates into CAWRRGTEAFF.

The chain has TRBV5-1 and TRBJ2-1, with D possibly matching TRBD2 (6 bases). The ends were cut back, 4 bases at V and 15 bases at J, with 23 bases in the middle. The CDR3 consists of 14 residues. Germline CDR1 SGHRS, CDR2 YFSETQ. The CDR3 nucleotides are TGCGCCAGCAGCAGAACGGCGGGAACCGGGGAGGCGTTCTTC. The encoded protein is CASSRTAGTGEAFF.

V is TRBV19 and J is TRBJ1-5; weak D call: TRBD1 (6 bases). The CDR3 is made up of 15 amino acids. Germline V gene sequence: CDR1 LNHDA, CDR2 SQIVND (reference sequence). Trimming cost V 3 bases and J 11 bases, with 20 bases left between them. CDR3: CASSIVRGRSRTQHF. The CDR3 DNA is TGTGCCAGTAGTATTGTCAGGGGTCGTTCTCGTACCCAGCATTTT.

The chain joins TRBV19 to TRBJ2-7, with D perhaps matching TRBD1 (5 bases). The CDR3 runs 12 residues. Per the germline V gene, CDR1 is LNHDA and CDR2 is SQIVND (reference sequence). V lost 6 bases and J 5 bases, leaving 11 bases between the germline ends. The CDR3 sequence: CASSRVEHEQYF. CDR3 DNA: TGTGCCAGTAGCAGGGTGGAACACGAGCAGTACTTC. The entire variable domain, with the rest obtained from reference TRBV19 and TRBJ2-7, is as follows: DGGITQSPKYLFRKEGQNVTLSCEQNLNHDAMYWYRQDPGQGLRLIYYSQIVNDFQKGDIAEGYSVSREKKESFPLTVTSAQKNPTAFYLCASSRVEHEQYFGPGTRLTVT.

The chain joins TRBV9 to TRBJ2-7; 11 nucleotides line up with TRBD2. Trimming cost V 0 bases and J 5 bases; bases outside gene matches: 4. There are 15 residues in the CDR3. Germline V gene data show CDR1 as SGDLS and CDR2 as YYNGEE. The CDR3 sequence is CASSVGGLAADEQYF. CDR3 DNA: TGTGCCAGCAGCGTAGGGGGACTAGCGGCTGACGAGCAGTACTTC.

The chain has TRBV30 and TRBJ1-3, with a possible D match to TRBD1 (5 bases). V lost 0 bases and J lost 0, with 12 bases in between. The CDR3 consists of 16 residues. The germline CDR1 and CDR2 sequences are GTSNPN and SVGIG (reference sequence). In nucleotides, the CDR3 is TGTGCCTGGAGTGTAGGGGCCAGTCGCTCTGGAAACACCATATATTTT. Residues: CAWSVGASRSGNTIYF.

V usage is TRBV28 and J usage is TRBJ1-5, with 7 positions matching TRBD1. Germline CDR1 and CDR2: MDHEN and SYDVKM. The CDR3 runs 16 residues. V trimming: 8 bases; J trimming: 2 bases; junction bases outside the gene matches: 12. The CDR3 DNA reads as TGTGCCAGCTCCCCAGGGGGTCATAAGGGCAATCAGCCCCAGCATTTT. Its translation: CASSPGGHKGNQPQHF. Combining the CDR3 with reference TRBV28 and TRBJ1-5 gives the whole variable domain DVKVTQSSRYLVKRTGEKVFLECVQDMDHENMFWYRQDPGLGLRLIYFSYDVKMKEKGDIPEGYSVSREKKERFSLILESASTNQTSMYLCASSPGGHKGNQPQHFGDGTRLSIL.

The chain recombines TRBV2 with TRBJ1-1; possible D gene TRBD1, 5 bases. Germline V CDR1 and CDR2: SNHLY, FYNNEI. The CDR3 extends over 14 amino acids. Trimming removed 8 bases at V and 3 bases at J, with 16 bases between. The CDR3 DNA reads TGTGCCAGCTGTCTCGGACCGGGGGACACTGAAGCTTTCTTT. Translated: CASCLGPGDTEAFF.

V and J are TRBV6-5 and TRBJ1-2; 9 nucleotides match TRBD1. The V and J ends lost 6 bases and 6 bases, in that order; junction bases with no gene match: 11. Germline values: CDR1 MNHEY, CDR2 SVGAGI. There are 15 residues in the CDR3. In DNA, the CDR3 is TGTGCCAGCAGGCACCCTACAGGGGGCGCGGATGGCTACACCTTC. Translating it yields CASRHPTGGADGYTF.

This clone occurred once. V gene TRBV5-6 combines with J gene TRBJ2-1, with D perhaps TRBD1 (6 bases). The CDR3 contains 16 residues. Germline V gene sequence: CDR1 SGHDT, CDR2 YYEEEE. Trimming removed 1 base at V and 2 bases at J, with 13 bases between. CDR3 nucleotides: TGTGCCAGCAGCTTGTTTCGGACAGAAACCTACAATGAGCAGTTCTTC. Its protein is CASSLFRTETYNEQFF.

The chain joins TRBV27 to TRBJ2-2; a possible D gene is TRBD2 (5 bases). The CDR3 runs to 16 residues. The V gene's germline CDR1 is MNHEY and CDR2 SMNVEV (reference sequence). The germline V and J ends were trimmed by 2 bases and 4 bases, with 14 bases remaining between them. This CDR3 reads CASSLVREFGTGELFF. CDR3 nucleotide sequence: TGTGCCAGCAGTTTAGTGAGGGAGTTCGGCACCGGGGAGCTGTTTTTT.